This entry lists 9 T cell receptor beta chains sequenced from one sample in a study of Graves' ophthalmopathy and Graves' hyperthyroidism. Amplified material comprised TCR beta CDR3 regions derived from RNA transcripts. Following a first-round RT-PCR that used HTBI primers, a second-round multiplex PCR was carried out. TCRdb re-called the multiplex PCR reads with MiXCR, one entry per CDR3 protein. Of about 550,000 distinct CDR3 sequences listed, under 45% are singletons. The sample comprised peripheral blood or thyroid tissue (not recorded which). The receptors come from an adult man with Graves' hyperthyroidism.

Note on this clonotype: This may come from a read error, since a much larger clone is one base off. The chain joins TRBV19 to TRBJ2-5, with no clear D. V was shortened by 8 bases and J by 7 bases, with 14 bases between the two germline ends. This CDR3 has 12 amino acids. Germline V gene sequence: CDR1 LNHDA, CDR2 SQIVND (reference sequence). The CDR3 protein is CASPQAGGTQYF. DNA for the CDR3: TGTGCCAGTCCTCAGGCCGGCGGGACCCAGTACTTC.

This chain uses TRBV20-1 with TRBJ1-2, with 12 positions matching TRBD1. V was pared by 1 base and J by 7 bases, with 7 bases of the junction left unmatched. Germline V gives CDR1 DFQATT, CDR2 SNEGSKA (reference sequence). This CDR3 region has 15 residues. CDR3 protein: CSARAKGQGALGYTF. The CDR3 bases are TGCAGTGCTAGAGCTAAGGGACAGGGGGCGCTTGGCTACACCTTC.

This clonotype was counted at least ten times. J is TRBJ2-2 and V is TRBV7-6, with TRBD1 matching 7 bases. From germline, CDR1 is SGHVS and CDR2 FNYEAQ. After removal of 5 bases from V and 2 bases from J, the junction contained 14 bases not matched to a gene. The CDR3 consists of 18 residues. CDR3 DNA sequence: TGTGCCAGCAGCCTACAAACACCAGGGGGAGTTAACACCGGGGAGCTGTTTTTT. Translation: CASSLQTPGGVNTGELFF.

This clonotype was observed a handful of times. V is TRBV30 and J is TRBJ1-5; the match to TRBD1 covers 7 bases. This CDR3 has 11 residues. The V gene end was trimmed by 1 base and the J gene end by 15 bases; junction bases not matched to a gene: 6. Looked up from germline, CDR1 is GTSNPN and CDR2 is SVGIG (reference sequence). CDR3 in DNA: TGTGCCTGGAGTGGACAGGGAATTTGGCATTTT. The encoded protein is CAWSGQGIWHF. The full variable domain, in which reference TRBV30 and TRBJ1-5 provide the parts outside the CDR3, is SQTIHQWPATLVQPVGSPLSLECTVEGTSNPNLYWYRQAAGRGLQLLFYSVGIGQISSEVPQNLSASRPQDRQFILSSKKLLLSDSGFYLCAWSGQGIWHFGDGTRLSIL.

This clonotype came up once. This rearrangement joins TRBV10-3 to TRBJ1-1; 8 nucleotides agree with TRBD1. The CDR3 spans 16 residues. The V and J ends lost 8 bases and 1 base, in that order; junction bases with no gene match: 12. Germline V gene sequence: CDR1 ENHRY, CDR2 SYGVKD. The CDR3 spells CAIAGAGGGSNTEAFF. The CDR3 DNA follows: TGTGCCATCGCCGGGGCAGGGGGCGGATCGAACACTGAAGCTTTCTTT.

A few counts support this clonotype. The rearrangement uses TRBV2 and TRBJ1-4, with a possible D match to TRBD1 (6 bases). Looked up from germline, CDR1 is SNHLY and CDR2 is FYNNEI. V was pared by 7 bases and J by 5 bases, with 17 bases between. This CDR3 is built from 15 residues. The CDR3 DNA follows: TGTGCCAGCAATCGGGCGGGGGGCAACAATGAAAAACTGTTTTTT. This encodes CASNRAGGNNEKLFF.

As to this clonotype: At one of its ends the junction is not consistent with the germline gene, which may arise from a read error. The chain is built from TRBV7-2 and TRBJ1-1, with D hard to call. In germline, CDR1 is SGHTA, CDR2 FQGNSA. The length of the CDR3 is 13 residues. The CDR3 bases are TGTGCCAGCAGCTTCGAACAGTGCACTGAAGCCTTCTTT. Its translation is CASSFEQCTEAFF.

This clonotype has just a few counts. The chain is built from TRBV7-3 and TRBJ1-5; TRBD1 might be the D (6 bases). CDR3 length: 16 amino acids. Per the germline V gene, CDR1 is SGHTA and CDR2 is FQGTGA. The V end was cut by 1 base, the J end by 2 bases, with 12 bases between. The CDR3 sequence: CASSLKQGPGNQPQHF. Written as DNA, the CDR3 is TGTGCCAGCAGCTTAAAGCAGGGGCCGGGCAATCAGCCCCAGCATTTT. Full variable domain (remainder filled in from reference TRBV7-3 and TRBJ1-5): GAGVSQTPSNKVTEKGKYVELRCDPISGHTALYWYRQSLGQGPEFLIYFQGTGAADDSGLPNDRFFAVRPEGSVSTLKIQRTERGDSAVYLCASSLKQGPGNQPQHFGDGTRLSIL.

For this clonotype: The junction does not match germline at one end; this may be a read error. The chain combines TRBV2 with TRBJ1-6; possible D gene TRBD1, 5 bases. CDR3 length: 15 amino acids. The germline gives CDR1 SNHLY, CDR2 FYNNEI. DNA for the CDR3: TGTGCCAGCAGCCAAGCGACGACAGCTAATTCACCCCTCCGCTTT. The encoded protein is CASSQATTANSPLRF.